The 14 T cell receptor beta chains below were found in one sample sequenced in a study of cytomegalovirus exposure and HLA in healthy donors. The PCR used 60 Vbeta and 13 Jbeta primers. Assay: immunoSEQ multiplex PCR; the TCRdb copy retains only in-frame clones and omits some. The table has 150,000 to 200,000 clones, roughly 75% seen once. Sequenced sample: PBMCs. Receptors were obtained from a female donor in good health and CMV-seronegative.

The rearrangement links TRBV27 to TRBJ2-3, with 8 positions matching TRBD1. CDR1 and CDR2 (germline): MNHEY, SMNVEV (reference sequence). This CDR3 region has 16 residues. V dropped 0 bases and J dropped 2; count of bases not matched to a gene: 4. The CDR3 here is CASSLSGTGNTDTQYF. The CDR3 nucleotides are TGTGCCAGCAGTTTATCCGGGACAGGAAACACAGATACGCAGTATTTT.

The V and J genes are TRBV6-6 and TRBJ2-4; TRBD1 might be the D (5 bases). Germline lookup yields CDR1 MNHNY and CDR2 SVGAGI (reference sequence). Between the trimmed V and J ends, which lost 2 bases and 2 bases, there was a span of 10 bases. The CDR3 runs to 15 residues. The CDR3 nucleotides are TGTGCCAGCAGTTACGTTGCAGGGACCAAAAACATTCAGTACTTC. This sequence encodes CASSYVAGTKNIQYF.

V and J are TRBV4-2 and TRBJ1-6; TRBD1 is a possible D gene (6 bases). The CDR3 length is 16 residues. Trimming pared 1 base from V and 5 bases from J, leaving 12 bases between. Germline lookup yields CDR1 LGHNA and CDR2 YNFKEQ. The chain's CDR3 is CASSQATGSNNSPLHF. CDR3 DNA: TGTGCCAGCAGCCAAGCCACAGGGTCCAATAATTCACCCCTCCACTTT.

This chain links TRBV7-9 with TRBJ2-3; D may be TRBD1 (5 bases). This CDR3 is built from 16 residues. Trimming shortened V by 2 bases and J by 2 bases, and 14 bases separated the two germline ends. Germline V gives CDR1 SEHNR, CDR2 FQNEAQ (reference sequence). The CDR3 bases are TGTGCCAGCAGCTTAAATGGGGCGCAGGTCACAGATACGCAGTATTTT. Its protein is CASSLNGAQVTDTQYF.

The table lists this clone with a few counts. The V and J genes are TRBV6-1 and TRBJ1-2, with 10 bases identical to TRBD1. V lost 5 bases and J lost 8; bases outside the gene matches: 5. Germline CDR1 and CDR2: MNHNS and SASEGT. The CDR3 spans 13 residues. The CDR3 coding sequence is TGTGCCAGCAGTAGGGACAGGGGAGGCGGCTACACCTTC. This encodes CASSRDRGGGYTF.

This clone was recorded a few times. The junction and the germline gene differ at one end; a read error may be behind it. CDR3 region: CASSFQGGTGGELFF. The DNA of the CDR3 is TGTGCTAGCAGCTTCCAGGGGGGAACCGGCGGGGAGCTGTTTTTT. The chain combines TRBV7-7 with TRBJ2-2; TRBD1 might be the D (7 bases). The CDR3 is made up of 15 amino acids. Looked up from germline, CDR1 is SSHAT and CDR2 is FNYEAQ (reference sequence). Full variable domain (remainder filled in from reference TRBV7-7 and TRBJ2-2): GAGVSQSPRYKVTKRGQDVTLRCDPISSHATLYWYQQALGQGPEFLTYFNYEAQPDKSGLPSDRFSAERPEGSISTLTIQRTEQRDSAMYRCASSFQGGTGGELFFGEGSRLTVL.

CDR3: CASSLAGGASYEQYF. The CDR3 DNA reads TGCGCCAGCAGCTTGGCCGGGGGAGCGTCCTACGAGCAGTACTTC. This rearrangement joins TRBV5-1 to TRBJ2-7, with a weak D call TRBD2 (6 bases). Trimming removed 0 bases at V and 1 base at J, with 11 bases between. The CDR3 is 15 amino acids. Germline-derived CDR1 and CDR2 are SGHRS and YFSETQ.

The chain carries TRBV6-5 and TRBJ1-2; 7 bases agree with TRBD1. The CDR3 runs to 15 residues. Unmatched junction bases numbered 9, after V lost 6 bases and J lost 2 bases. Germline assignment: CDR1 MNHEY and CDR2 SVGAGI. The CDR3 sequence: CASSRTGLKNYGYTF. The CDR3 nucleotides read TGTGCCAGCAGCCGGACAGGATTGAAGAACTATGGCTACACCTTC.

In DNA, the CDR3 is TGTGCCAGCAGCGTAGCTCCCCGGACTAGAAGGGGCGAAGAGACCCAGTACTTC. Encoded protein: CASSVAPRTRRGEETQYF. The rearrangement links TRBV9 to TRBJ2-5; 7 positions agree with TRBD2. Germline V gives CDR1 SGDLS, CDR2 YYNGEE. The CDR3 contains 18 residues. The V gene end was trimmed by 0 bases and the J gene end by 3 bases; junction bases not matched to a gene: 14.

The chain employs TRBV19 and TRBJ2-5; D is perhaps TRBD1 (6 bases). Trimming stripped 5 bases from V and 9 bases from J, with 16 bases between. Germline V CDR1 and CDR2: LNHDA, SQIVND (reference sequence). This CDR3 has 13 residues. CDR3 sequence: CASSPGSSGAQYF. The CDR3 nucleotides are TGTGCCAGTAGTCCAGGCTCCTCAGGGGCCCAGTACTTC.

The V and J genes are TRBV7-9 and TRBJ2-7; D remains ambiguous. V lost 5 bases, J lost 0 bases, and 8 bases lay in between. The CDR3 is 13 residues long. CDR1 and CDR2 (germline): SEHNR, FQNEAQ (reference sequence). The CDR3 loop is CASSPPGSYEQYF. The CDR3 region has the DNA TGTGCCAGCAGCCCACCCGGCTCCTACGAGCAGTACTTC.

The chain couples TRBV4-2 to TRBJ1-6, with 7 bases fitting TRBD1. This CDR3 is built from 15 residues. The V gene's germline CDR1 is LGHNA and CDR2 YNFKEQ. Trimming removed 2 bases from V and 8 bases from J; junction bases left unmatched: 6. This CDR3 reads CASSQTQGTDSPLHF. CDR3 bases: TGTGCCAGCAGCCAAACACAGGGGACTGATTCACCCCTCCACTTT.

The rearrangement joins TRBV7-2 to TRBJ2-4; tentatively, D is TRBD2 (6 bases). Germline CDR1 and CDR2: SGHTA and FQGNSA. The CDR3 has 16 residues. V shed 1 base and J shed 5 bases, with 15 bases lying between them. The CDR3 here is CASSLDSRRVQNIQYF. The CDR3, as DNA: TGTGCCAGCAGCTTAGACTCCCGGAGGGTCCAAAACATTCAGTACTTC.

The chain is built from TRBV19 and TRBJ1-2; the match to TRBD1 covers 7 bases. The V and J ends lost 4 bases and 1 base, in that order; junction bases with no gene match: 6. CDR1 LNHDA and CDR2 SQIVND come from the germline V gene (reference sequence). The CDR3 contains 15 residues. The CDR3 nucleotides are TGTGCCAGTAGTACGGACAGGACGCTTAACTATGGCTACACCTTC. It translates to CASSTDRTLNYGYTF.